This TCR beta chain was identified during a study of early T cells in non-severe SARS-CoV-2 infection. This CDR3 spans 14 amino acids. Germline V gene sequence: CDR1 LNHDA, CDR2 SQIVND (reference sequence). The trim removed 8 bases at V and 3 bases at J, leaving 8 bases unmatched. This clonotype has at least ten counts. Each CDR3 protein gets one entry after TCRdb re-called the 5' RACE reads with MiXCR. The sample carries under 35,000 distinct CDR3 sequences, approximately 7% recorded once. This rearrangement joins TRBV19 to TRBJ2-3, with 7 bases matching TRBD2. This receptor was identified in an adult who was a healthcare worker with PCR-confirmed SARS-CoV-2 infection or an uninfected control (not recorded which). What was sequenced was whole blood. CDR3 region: CASRPSGRTDTQYF. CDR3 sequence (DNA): TGTGCCAGTCGCCCGTCCGGGAGGACAGATACGCAGTATTTT.